These 30 T cell receptor beta chains were all obtained from the same sample, sequenced in a study of vaccination and CD4 T cells after COVID-19. These receptors are not linked to any known antigen. Treatment noted: roughly nine-day PBMC culture with coronavirus spike peptide pools or control peptides (ViraFEST assay). Cultured CD4+ T cell DNA was sequenced using the Oncomine TCR Beta short-read assay. TCRdb processed the PCR reads anew with MiXCR; each CDR3 protein has one entry. Here the sample spans 10,000 to 15,000 distinct CDR3 sequences, 60% to 75% being singletons. The source material was CD4+ T cells from blood, cultured in vitro. These receptors came from a human donor who had recovered from COVID-19.

This clonotype has only a few counts. This rearrangement joins TRBV19 to TRBJ1-1, with D unclear. CDR1 and CDR2 (germline): LNHDA, SQIVND (reference sequence). Between the trimmed V and J ends, which lost 3 bases and 1 base, there was a span of 6 bases. The CDR3 contains 13 residues. The DNA of the CDR3 is TGTGCCAGTAGTATGTCCAGGAACACTGAAGCTTTCTTT. Translation: CASSMSRNTEAFF.

Details on this clonotype: The final CDR3 position lacks the conserved phenylalanine or tryptophan, pointing to a likely read error. The DNA of the CDR3 is TGTGCCAGCAGTGACTCCATTCCCTTTGGCGGGAGGGCCAGAGAGACCCAGTACCTC. Amino acid sequence: CASSDSIPFGGRARETQYL. This chain connects TRBV6-1 to TRBJ2-5, with 9 bases that match TRBD2. The CDR3 length is 19 residues. Germline V gene data show CDR1 as MNHNS and CDR2 as SASEGT. The junction had 18 bases not matched to a gene; V was cut back by 3 bases and J by 4 bases.

The chain recombines TRBV19 with TRBJ1-5; 8 bases agree with TRBD1. The V gene end was trimmed by 10 bases and the J gene end by 7 bases; junction bases not matched to a gene: 12. Per the germline V gene, CDR1 is LNHDA and CDR2 is SQIVND (reference sequence). The length of the CDR3 is 14 residues. The CDR3 coding sequence is TGTGCCACCCGACAGGGTAGGACAGGGCAGCCCCAGCATTTT. It is translated as CATRQGRTGQPQHF.

The CDR3 is CASSIAFATRGNEQYF. The CDR3 DNA reads as TGTGCCAGTAGTATCGCATTCGCCACACGGGGGAACGAGCAGTACTTC. V is TRBV19 and J is TRBJ2-7; D possibly corresponds to TRBD2 (6 bases). CDR1 and CDR2 from the germline V gene are LNHDA and SQIVND (reference sequence). V was trimmed by 3 bases and J by 5 bases, leaving 20 bases between them. This CDR3 comprises 16 residues.

V is TRBV28 and J is TRBJ1-1; D is ambiguous. Germline V lookup: CDR1 MDHEN, CDR2 SYDVKM. Trimming pared 2 bases from V and 7 bases from J, leaving 20 bases between. There are 16 residues in the CDR3. The CDR3 loop is CASSLAGTVISDEAFF. CDR3 nucleotide sequence: TGTGCCAGCAGTTTAGCCGGCACAGTTATATCCGATGAAGCTTTCTTT.

This clonotype has only a few counts. The rearrangement links TRBV11-1 to TRBJ2-5; D remains unclear. V lost 1 base and J 2 bases, leaving 8 bases between the germline ends. Germline V gives CDR1 SGHAT, CDR2 FQDESV (reference sequence). This CDR3 contains 14 residues. CDR3 bases: TGTGCCAGCAGCTTAGGTGGGAAACAAGAGACCCAGTACTTC. It translates to CASSLGGKQETQYF.

The rearrangement joins TRBV12-3 or TRBV12-4 to TRBJ2-3; no clear D. CDR3 length: 14 amino acids. The V and J ends lost 1 base and 0 bases respectively, with 5 bases between them. The DNA for the CDR3 is TGTGCCAGCAGTTTAGGGGCCAGCACAGATACGCAGTATTTT. Protein: CASSLGASTDTQYF.

This chain uses TRBV18 with TRBJ2-2; D may be TRBD1 (6 bases). Germline assignment: CDR1 KGHSH and CDR2 LQKENI. The length of the CDR3 is 12 residues. Trimming shortened V by 11 bases and J by 5 bases, and 12 bases separated the two germline ends. The CDR3 bases are TGTGCCGGCCGAGGACAGACCGGGGAGCTGTTTTTT. Residues: CAGRGQTGELFF.

This chain joins TRBV28 and TRBJ2-3; D is tentatively TRBD1 or TRBD2 (5 bases each). There are 14 residues in the CDR3. Germline CDR1 and CDR2: MDHEN and SYDVKM. Trimming stripped 4 bases from V and 0 bases from J, with 8 bases between. DNA for the CDR3: TGTGCCAGCAGTTCTCGGGACAGCACAGATACGCAGTATTTT. Protein sequence: CASSSRDSTDTQYF.

The chain couples TRBV4-1 to TRBJ2-6; perhaps D is TRBD1 or TRBD2 (5 bases each). V dropped 0 bases and J dropped 0 bases, with 12 bases sitting between them. Germline values: CDR1 MGHRA, CDR2 YSYEKL. This CDR3 region has 18 residues. The CDR3, as DNA: TGCGCCAGCAGCCAAGAGGGGGAATCTTACTCTGGGGCCAACGTCCTGACTTTC. This codes for CASSQEGESYSGANVLTF.

The chain links TRBV7-3 to TRBJ2-2; 12 nucleotides match TRBD2. The CDR3 spans 15 residues. Trimming cost V 5 bases and J 5 bases; bases outside gene matches: 3. Germline lookup yields CDR1 SGHTA and CDR2 FQGTGA. CDR3 protein: CASSKTSGSTGELFF. The CDR3 DNA reads TGTGCCAGCAGCAAGACTAGCGGGAGTACCGGGGAGCTGTTTTTT.

The chain joins TRBV20-1 to TRBJ1-3; no definite D call. V was shortened by 2 bases and J by 3 bases, with 8 bases between the two germline ends. This CDR3 spans 13 amino acids. Per germline, CDR1 DFQATT and CDR2 SNEGSKA (reference sequence). CDR3 nucleotides: TGCAGTGCTAGATCTGGGAATGGAAACACCATATATTTT. As protein: CSARSGNGNTIYF.

This clonotype occurred a few times. The chain couples TRBV6-1 to TRBJ1-1, with unresolved D. The germline V and J ends were trimmed by 0 bases and 4 bases, with 9 bases remaining between them. Germline V gene sequence: CDR1 MNHNS, CDR2 SASEGT. CDR3 length: 14 residues. In DNA form, the CDR3 reads TGTGCCAGCAGTGAAGCGGCTACCAGCACTGAAGCTTTCTTT. This sequence encodes CASSEAATSTEAFF.

This clonotype was observed a handful of times. J is TRBJ2-3 and V is TRBV6-5; 8 positions agree with TRBD2. The V gene's germline CDR1 is MNHEY and CDR2 SVGAGI. Trimming at V came to 4 bases and at J to 6 bases, leaving 9 bases not matched to a gene. This CDR3 has 15 amino acids. This chain's CDR3 is CASSLAGLTADTQYF. The CDR3 region has the DNA TGTGCCAGCAGTTTAGCGGGGCTGACAGCTGATACGCAGTATTTT.

This chain uses TRBV7-2 with TRBJ1-3; D unclear. Germline V CDR1 and CDR2: SGHTA, FQGNSA. Trimming removed 3 bases from V and 4 bases from J, with 16 bases in between. The CDR3 contains 16 residues. The CDR3 sequence: CASSFARKTAGNTIYF. CDR3 nucleotides: TGTGCCAGCAGCTTTGCGCGAAAAACTGCGGGAAACACCATATATTTT.

This clonotype was observed once. The rearrangement links TRBV2 to TRBJ1-5; D is possibly TRBD1 (5 bases). CDR3 length equals 15 residues. V was pared by 5 bases and J by 2 bases, with 13 bases between. The germline V gene has CDR1 SNHLY and CDR2 FYNNEI. The CDR3 bases are TGTGCCAGCAGTCCCCCAGGGAACCGCAATCAGCCCCAGCATTTT. As protein: CASSPPGNRNQPQHF.

The table lists this clonotype with a few counts. The V and J genes are TRBV30 and TRBJ2-5; TRBD2 matches 8 bases. The trim removed 0 bases at V and 5 bases at J, leaving 14 bases unmatched. This CDR3 is 17 amino acids long. The V gene's germline CDR1 is GTSNPN and CDR2 SVGIG (reference sequence). CDR3 DNA sequence: TGTGCCTGGAGTGTATCAGCGGGAGTTCCCAAGTCGGAGACCCAGTACTTC. It is translated as CAWSVSAGVPKSETQYF.

The chain carries TRBV7-9 and TRBJ2-7; D is perhaps TRBD2 (6 bases). The V gene lost 4 bases and the J gene lost 3 bases, with 13 bases spanning the gap. Germline V gene sequence: CDR1 SEHNR, CDR2 FQNEAQ (reference sequence). The CDR3 covers 14 residues. The CDR3 loop is CASSSGGVDYEQYF. CDR3 bases: TGTGCCAGCAGCTCCGGCGGGGTAGACTACGAGCAGTACTTC.

The rearrangement joins TRBV5-1 to TRBJ2-7, with 9 positions matching TRBD1. The CDR3 length is 16 residues. The J segment lost 4 bases and the V segment lost 0 bases, leaving 8 bases of the junction unmatched. Germline CDR1 reads SGHRS; CDR2 reads YFSETQ. The DNA of the CDR3 is TGCGCCAGCAGCTTGGGGCCGGGACAGGGATCGTACGAGCAGTACTTC. Its protein product is CASSLGPGQGSYEQYF.

The J gene is TRBJ2-5, the V gene TRBV7-2; tentatively, D is TRBD2 (5 bases). V lost 6 bases, J lost 5 bases, and 7 bases lay in between. This CDR3 is 11 amino acids long. From germline, CDR1 is SGHTA and CDR2 FQGNSA. Here the CDR3 reads CASREAETQYF. The CDR3 nucleotides read TGTGCCAGCAGGGAGGCGGAGACCCAGTACTTC.

The V and J genes are TRBV28 and TRBJ1-2; TRBD1 is a possible D gene (5 bases). This CDR3 comprises 14 residues. Trimming shortened V by 5 bases and J by 0 bases, and 10 bases separated the two germline ends. The V gene's germline CDR1 is MDHEN and CDR2 SYDVKM. CDR3 coding DNA: TGTGCCAGCAGTCGCGGGGGGGCTAACTATGGCTACACCTTC. As protein: CASSRGGANYGYTF.

This clonotype was detected a few times. For the CDR3, the DNA is TGTGCCAGCAGTCAGCCGACGGACACAGATACGCAGTATTTT. Translating it yields CASSQPTDTDTQYF. The V gene is TRBV27, the J gene TRBJ2-3, with D hard to call. V was trimmed by 5 bases and J by 2 bases, leaving 11 bases between them. CDR1 is MNHEY and CDR2 is SMNVEV in the germline V gene (reference sequence). The CDR3 runs 14 residues.

V is TRBV7-9 and J is TRBJ1-4, with D tentatively TRBD1 (5 bases). Looked up from germline, CDR1 is SEHNR and CDR2 is FQNEAQ (reference sequence). Trimming removed 3 bases at V and 4 bases at J, with 9 bases between. The CDR3 extends over 14 amino acids. The CDR3 DNA follows: TGTGCCAGCAGCTTCAGGGTGGGTAATGAAAAACTGTTTTTT. It is translated as CASSFRVGNEKLFF.

J is TRBJ2-7 and V is TRBV2; D is unresolved. This CDR3 contains 11 residues. Trimming pared 4 bases from V and 3 bases from J, leaving 4 bases between. From germline, CDR1 is SNHLY and CDR2 FYNNEI. The CDR3 sequence is CASSVNYEQYF. CDR3 nucleotides: TGTGCCAGCAGTGTAAACTACGAGCAGTACTTC.

V gene TRBV10-3 combines with J gene TRBJ2-3, with a tentative D call TRBD2 (6 bases). Germline CDR1 ENHRY, CDR2 SYGVKD. The V end was cut by 11 bases, the J end by 0 bases, with 24 bases between. The CDR3 runs to 17 residues. CDR3 coding DNA: TGTGCCGTATCGCAGCCGTTTACGGGAGTTAGCACAGATACGCAGTATTTT. Protein sequence: CAVSQPFTGVSTDTQYF.

The chain recombines TRBV12-3 or TRBV12-4 with TRBJ2-4; TRBD1 agrees at 7 bases. The V segment lost 4 bases and the J segment 8 bases; nucleotides outside the gene matches: 5. The CDR3 is made up of 13 amino acids. For the CDR3, the DNA is TGTGCCAGCAGTTCGGACAGGTTAGACATTCAGTACTTC. This sequence encodes CASSSDRLDIQYF.

The chain links TRBV15 to TRBJ2-1, with no clear D. Trimming left V 0 bases short and J 9 bases short, with 21 bases between. Germline lookup yields CDR1 LNHNV and CDR2 YYDKDF (reference sequence). The CDR3 contains 17 residues. CDR3 residues: CATSREIRVPSWGEQFF. Written as DNA, the CDR3 is TGTGCCACCAGCAGAGAGATCCGGGTGCCTTCATGGGGTGAGCAGTTCTTC.

The V and J genes are TRBV7-3 and TRBJ1-1; 7 bases are a match to TRBD1. This CDR3 comprises 13 residues. V trimming: 3 bases; J trimming: 4 bases; junction bases outside the gene matches: 2. Germline CDR1 and CDR2: SGHTA and FQGTGA. In nucleotides, the CDR3 is TGTGCCAGCAGCTTCGACAGGGTCACTGAAGCTTTCTTT. Encoded protein: CASSFDRVTEAFF.

This clonotype was detected once. The chain uses TRBV5-1 and TRBJ2-2; D possibly corresponds to TRBD2 (5 bases). The CDR3 has 16 residues. Germline V lookup: CDR1 SGHRS, CDR2 YFSETQ. The V and J ends lost 4 bases and 5 bases respectively, with 18 bases between them. The CDR3 coding sequence is TGCGCCAGCAGCCCGAGGGTGGTCAAGGAGACCGGGGAGCTGTTTTTT. Protein: CASSPRVVKETGELFF.

The rearrangement joins TRBV20-1 to TRBJ1-4; TRBD1 matches at 8 bases. Germline V gene sequence: CDR1 DFQATT, CDR2 SNEGSKA (reference sequence). After removal of 4 bases from V and 4 bases from J, the junction contained 14 bases not matched to a gene. There are 17 residues in the CDR3. As DNA, the CDR3 is TGCAGTGCTATGGGGCGGGGACAGGTCGTAAATAATGAAAAACTGTTTTTT. It yields the protein CSAMGRGQVVNNEKLFF.